This is a list of T cell receptor beta chains from one sample in a study of blood T cell repertoires in COVID-19. Only in-frame clones appear in the TCRdb table, and some are missing; sequencing was by immunoSEQ multiplex PCR. Among tens of thousands of clones, roughly 87% were seen once, and the ten largest hold around 3.1%. Sequencing input: peripheral blood. Receptors originate from a human donor in a cohort sampled during active COVID-19. CDR3s include the opening cysteine and the closing phenylalanine or tryptophan. The order of the fields is V gene, J gene, D gene, clone size, CDR3 protein, CDR3 DNA. A D gene is named only where the DNA matches it firmly. Expanded clones are given a class, and other clones once, few, many or no size at all.

TRBV10-2	TRBJ2-1	TRBD1	.	CASSGMDRAVVNEQFF	TGCGCCAGCAGCGGTATGGACAGGGCGGTAGTTAATGAGCAGTTCTTC
TRBV30	TRBJ1-4	TRBD1	.	CAWSRGLSEKLFF	TGTGCCTGGAGCAGGGGGCTATCTGAAAAACTGTTTTTT
TRBV29-1	TRBJ2-5	TRBD1	.	CSAEWTGVSETQYF	TGCAGCGCCGAGTGGACAGGGGTCTCGGAGACCCAGTACTTC
TRBV28	TRBJ2-5	.	.	CASGQGLETQYF	TGTGCCAGCGGACAAGGATTGGAGACCCAGTACTTC
TRBV7-9	TRBJ2-7	.	few	CASSSFREQYF	TGTGCCAGCAGCTCTTTTCGCGAGCAGTACTTC
TRBV6-5	TRBJ2-3	.	.	CASTGKMTDTQYF	TGTGCCAGCACCGGGAAAATGACAGATACGCAGTATTTT
TRBV5-1	TRBJ1-2	TRBD1	.	CASSPNRDSLIEGYTF	TGCGCCAGCAGCCCTAACCGGGACAGCCTAATCGAGGGCTACACCTTC
TRBV28	TRBJ2-7	.	.	CASLTNSYEQYF	TGTGCCAGCTTGACTAACTCCTACGAGCAGTACTTC
TRBV7-3	TRBJ2-1	.	.	CASSSGTQLGAVNEQFF	TGTGCCAGCAGCTCTGGGACTCAACTAGGCGCAGTGAATGAGCAGTTCTTC
TRBV5-5	TRBJ1-5	.	.	CASSRGSDPSNQPQHF	TGTGCCAGCAGCCGAGGGAGTGACCCTAGCAATCAGCCCCAGCATTTT
TRBV19	TRBJ2-3	TRBD2	few	CASSTHIMTSGVSTDTQYF	TGTGCCAGTAGTACCCACATCATGACTAGCGGGGTGAGCACAGATACGCAGTATTTT
TRBV7-8	TRBJ2-3	.	.	CASSKPTDRTDTQYF	TGTGCCAGCAGCAAGCCCACAGACCGCACAGATACGCAGTATTTT
TRBV27	TRBJ2-4	.	few	CASSPRWRAAKNIQYF	TGTGCCAGCAGTCCCCGATGGCGGGCAGCCAAAAACATTCAGTACTTC
TRBV2	TRBJ1-1	.	.	CASSSRENTEAFF	TGTGCCAGCAGCTCCAGGGAGAACACTGAAGCTTTCTTT
TRBV27	TRBJ2-7	.	.	CASSNPGHYYEQYF	TGTGCCAGCAGTAACCCGGGACACTACTACGAGCAGTACTTC
TRBV2	TRBJ2-2	TRBD1	.	CASSRTGVSGELFF	TGTGCCAGCAGTCGGACAGGGGTATCTGGGGAGCTGTTTTTT
TRBV18	TRBJ1-3	TRBD1	.	CASSPSETGVSGNTIYF	TGTGCCAGCTCACCATCCGAGACAGGGGTATCGGGAAACACCATATATTTT
TRBV25-1	TRBJ1-1	.	once	CASSDSPGGGRLNTEAFF	TGTGCCAGCAGTGATTCTCCTGGGGGGGGTCGCCTTAACACTGAAGCTTTCTTT
TRBV5-1	TRBJ1-1	TRBD1	.	CASSTLPQGAQGTEAFF	TGCGCCAGCAGCACCCTCCCACAGGGGGCGCAGGGCACTGAAGCTTTCTTT
TRBV19	TRBJ1-1	TRBD1	.	CASSIGTGYEAFF	TGTGCCAGTAGTATAGGGACAGGCTATGAAGCTTTCTTT
TRBV6-2/TRBV6-3	TRBJ2-7	.	.	CASSYSGPNEQYF	TGTGCCAGCAGTTACTCGGGCCCTAACGAGCAGTACTTC
TRBV19	TRBJ1-2	.	.	CASRRGQRGYGYTF	TGTGCCAGTAGACGCGGACAAAGGGGTTATGGCTACACCTTC
TRBV5-1	TRBJ2-1	TRBD2	.	CASSSSGTSINEQFF	TGCGCCAGCAGCTCCTCCGGGACTAGCATCAATGAGCAGTTCTTC
TRBV12-3/TRBV12-4	TRBJ1-2	.	.	CASRLLGLGGYTF	TGTGCCAGCCGCTTACTGGGGCTTGGTGGCTACACCTTC
TRBV24-1	TRBJ2-1	TRBD2	.	CATSDLGGRGDSYNEQFF	TGTGCCACCAGTGATTTAGGCGGGAGAGGGGACTCCTACAATGAGCAGTTCTTC
TRBV29-1	TRBJ2-5	TRBD2	.	CSVEGLVDSRQETQYF	TGCAGCGTGGAGGGACTAGTCGATAGTCGTCAAGAGACCCAGTACTTC
TRBV14	TRBJ2-3	TRBD2	.	CASSPHQGGRGTQYF	TGTGCCAGCAGCCCCCACCAGGGCGGGAGGGGTACGCAGTATTTT
TRBV19	TRBJ2-1	.	.	CASSIGLSSYNEQFF	TGTGCCAGTAGTATAGGACTAAGCTCCTACAATGAGCAGTTCTTC
TRBV12-3/TRBV12-4	TRBJ2-3	.	.	CASRRDSTDTQYF	TGTGCCAGCAGGCGGGACAGCACAGATACGCAGTATTTT
TRBV7-2	TRBJ1-5	.	.	CASSLGQRWHGNQPQHF	TGTGCCAGCAGCTTAGGCCAGCGATGGCACGGCAATCAGCCCCAGCATTTT
TRBV6-5	TRBJ1-1	.	.	CASTCPFDRNTEAFF	TGTGCCAGCACTTGCCCTTTCGACAGGAACACTGAAGCTTTCTTT
TRBV2	TRBJ2-5	.	.	CASSDGETQYF	TGTGCCAGCAGTGACGGAGAGACCCAGTACTTC
TRBV6-4	TRBJ2-1	TRBD2	few	CASSPLAGVYNEQFF	TGTGCCAGCAGTCCCCTAGCGGGAGTTTACAATGAGCAGTTCTTC
TRBV5-1	TRBJ2-1	.	.	CASSRGMGDSYNEQFF	TGCGCCAGCAGCCGTGGCATGGGAGATTCCTACAATGAGCAGTTCTTC
TRBV7-3	TRBJ2-1	TRBD2	.	CASSWGTRAGGGNEQFF	TGTGCCAGCAGCTGGGGAACTAGGGCGGGAGGCGGCAATGAGCAGTTCTTC
TRBV28	TRBJ1-2	.	.	CASSLGRVYGYTF	TGTGCCAGCAGTTTGGGCAGGGTCTATGGCTACACCTTC
TRBV11-3	TRBJ2-2	TRBD1	.	CASSQGAGELFF	TGTGCCAGCTCCCAGGGGGCCGGGGAGCTGTTTTTT
TRBV20-1	TRBJ2-1	TRBD2	.	CSASRLTSGNEQFF	TGCAGTGCTAGTCGGTTGACTAGCGGGAATGAGCAGTTCTTC
TRBV5-4	TRBJ2-2	TRBD2	.	CASSLNGRVGELFF	TGTGCCAGCAGCTTGAACGGGAGGGTCGGGGAGCTGTTTTTT
TRBV25-1	TRBJ1-6	TRBD1	.	CASLGTGHSPLHF	TGTGCCAGCCTCGGGACAGGCCATTCACCCCTCCACTTT
TRBV30	TRBJ1-3	.	.	CAWSVLTGNTIYF	TGTGCCTGGAGTGTACTCACGGGAAACACCATATATTTT
TRBV28	TRBJ2-3	TRBD1	.	CASGRDRGTDTQYF	TGTGCCAGCGGCCGGGACAGGGGCACAGATACGCAGTATTTT
TRBV5-4	TRBJ2-1	.	.	CASSLWADEQFF	TGTGCCAGCAGCTTGTGGGCAGATGAGCAGTTCTTC
TRBV14	TRBJ2-1	TRBD2	.	CASSQFWTSGRAEYNEQFF	TGTGCCAGCAGCCAATTCTGGACTAGCGGGAGGGCGGAATACAATGAGCAGTTCTTC
TRBV5-4	TRBJ1-2	TRBD1	few	CASSQTGGEGYTF	TGTGCCAGCAGCCAAACAGGGGGCGAAGGCTACACCTTC
TRBV11-2	TRBJ1-2	.	.	CASSAGINYGYTF	TGTGCCAGCAGCGCCGGGATTAACTATGGCTACACCTTC
TRBV6-2/TRBV6-3	TRBJ1-1	TRBD1	.	CASSPLGTANTEAFF	TGTGCCAGCAGCCCCCTAGGGACAGCGAACACTGAAGCTTTCTTT
TRBV27	TRBJ2-1	.	.	CASSPERRAQFF	TGTGCCAGCAGTCCCGAAAGGAGGGCACAGTTCTTC
TRBV4-2	TRBJ1-1	.	.	CASSQAQGKDTEAFF	TGTGCCAGCAGCCAAGCTCAGGGTAAGGACACTGAAGCTTTCTTT
TRBV30	TRBJ2-7	.	few	CAWTGLAFNEQYF	TGTGCCTGGACTGGGCTAGCGTTCAACGAGCAGTACTTC
TRBV28	TRBJ1-2	.	.	CASSLGGLGYTF	TGTGCCAGCAGTTTGGGAGGGTTAGGCTACACCTTC
TRBV5-8	TRBJ2-7	.	.	CASSLIRGAGQYF	TGTGCCAGCAGCTTGATTCGGGGAGCGGGGCAGTACTTC